This T cell receptor (beta chain) is drawn from a study of blood T cell repertoires in COVID-19. At the level of the study: Acute and convalescent COVID-19 samples came from the United States, Italy and Spain. PBMCs, B-cell-depleted T cells, or T cells were the source of the cDNA or gDNA that made up the material.

The CDR3 contains 14 residues. Looked up from germline, CDR1 is MDHEN and CDR2 is SYDVKM. The V end was cut by 2 bases, the J end by 9 bases, with 11 bases between. Original processing methods: Reference gene primer amplification gave nucleated cell count estimates. Clones were sequenced by immunoSEQ multiplex PCR, and TCRdb holds only the in-frame ones, with some missing. Clone size and the V and J calls come from that table; the DNA yielded D and trimming. The repertoire holds over 110,000 clones, with roughly 87% as singletons. The rearrangement uses TRBV28 and TRBJ1-6; a weak D match, TRBD1 (5 bases). This receptor was identified in a man between 65 and 85 years old with acute or convalescent COVID-19. Sequencing was done on a sample of peripheral blood. CDR3 coding DNA: TGTGCCAGCAGTTTAATTCAGGGCGGTTCACCCCTCCACTTT. Its translation: CASSLIQGGSPLHF.